This T cell receptor (beta chain) originates from a study of blood T cell repertoires in COVID-19. The CDR3 runs 14 residues. In germline, CDR1 is LNHDA, CDR2 SQIVND (reference sequence). The ends lost 7 bases at V and 3 bases at J; junction bases unmatched: 8. The assay was immunoSEQ multiplex PCR, and TCRdb's table has in-frame clones only and misses some. The sample yields 120,000 or so clones, roughly 87% seen once. Material for sequencing was peripheral blood. The source is an elderly woman with acute or convalescent COVID-19. This chain joins TRBV19 and TRBJ1-1; 7 bases are shared with TRBD1. CDR3: CASTQGGPYTEAFF. CDR3 nucleotides: TGTGCCAGTACCCAGGGGGGACCCTACACTGAAGCTTTCTTT.